The clone carrying this T cell receptor beta chain came up many times. What it recognizes is unknown. The CDR3 sequence is 15 residues long. Germline-derived CDR1 and CDR2 are MGHRA and YSYEKL. The ends lost 4 bases at V and 7 bases at J; junction bases unmatched: 5. The record originates from a study of T cells in Graves' hyperthyroidism and ophthalmopathy. Findings and caveats of the study: Stable hyperthyroidism and ophthalmopathy were separated using 13 V-J signatures. The blood repertoire included most of the expanded thyroid clonotypes above 0.001.

Amplification of TCR beta CDR3 regions was performed using RNA transcripts as template. The study used the HTBI primer set for a first-round RT-PCR of the TCR CDR3. TCRdb reprocessed the multiplex PCR reads via MiXCR and lists one record per CDR3 protein. There are over 250,000 distinct CDR3 sequences in the sample; 25% occur only once, and 25% to 30% lies in the top ten. Investigators excluded patients with uncontrolled infection, other autoimmune disease, pregnancy or lactation. Source material: blood. This sequence was found in a man in his forties with Graves' hyperthyroidism that later progressed to Graves' ophthalmopathy. The chain couples TRBV4-1 to TRBJ1-6; 9 nucleotides line up with TRBD1. DNA of the CDR3: TGCGCCAGCAGCCGCTGGACAGGGGAGAATTCACCCCTCCACTTT. As protein: CASSRWTGENSPLHF.